The 21 T cell receptor beta chains given below trace back to one sample, sequenced in a study of T cells after yellow fever vaccination. TCRdb analysed the 5' RACE reads with MiXCR anew, one entry per CDR3 protein. Counted here are a few hundred thousand distinct CDR3 sequences, 3.6% occurring once; the ten biggest clones make up approximately 18%. The sequenced sample was PBMCs, obtained 15 days after the yellow fever booster vaccination. These TCRs come from a man aged 18 to 30 who received the YFV17D yellow fever vaccine.

This clonotype was seen ten or more times. The CDR3 protein is CSASPFEQFF. In DNA form, the CDR3 reads TGCAGTGCTAGTCCATTTGAGCAGTTCTTC. The rearrangement joins TRBV20-1 to TRBJ2-1; D not certain. The CDR3 is made up of 10 amino acids. CDR1 is DFQATT, CDR2 SNEGSKA, per germline (reference sequence). The V gene lost 3 bases and the J gene lost 9 bases, with 6 bases spanning the gap.

This clonotype has at least ten counts. This chain's CDR3 is CASRVGQGLLSSYNSPLHF. CDR3 in DNA: TGTGCCAGCAGGGTAGGACAGGGCTTGCTGAGCTCCTATAATTCACCCCTCCACTTT. The chain is built from TRBV12-3 or TRBV12-4 and TRBJ1-6, with 8 nucleotides matching TRBD1. V was pared by 6 bases and J by 0 bases, with 13 bases of the junction left unmatched. The CDR3 is made up of 19 amino acids.

This clonotype was detected ten times or more. J is TRBJ2-4 and V is TRBV7-9; 11 nucleotides align to TRBD1. The CDR3 consists of 14 residues. Trimming removed 4 bases from V and 9 bases from J; junction bases left unmatched: 5. Per the germline V gene, CDR1 is SEHNR and CDR2 is FQNEAQ (reference sequence). CDR3 sequence: CASSSWDRGGIQYF. Here the CDR3 DNA reads TGTGCCAGCAGCTCCTGGGACAGGGGGGGCATTCAGTACTTC.

This clonotype has at least ten counts. CDR3 amino acids: CASSYSRAGNQPQHF. CDR3 sequence (DNA): TGTGCCAGCAGTTACTCGAGGGCAGGAAATCAGCCCCAGCATTTT. The V call is TRBV6-2 or TRBV6-3, the J call TRBJ1-5; no clear D gene. V dropped 0 bases and J dropped 4 bases, with 10 bases sitting between them. Germline CDR1 is MNHEY and CDR2 is SVGEGT. CDR3 length: 15 amino acids.

This clonotype was picked up many times. The chain carries TRBV7-2 and TRBJ2-1, with D possibly being TRBD2 (6 bases). The CDR3 totals 16 residues. Germline V gene data show CDR1 as SGHTA and CDR2 as FQGNSA. V lost 5 bases to trimming and J lost 2 bases, with 16 bases between them. For the CDR3, the DNA is TGTGCCAGCAGCCCGATATCGGGGGTCCCCTACAATGAGCAGTTCTTC. Residues: CASSPISGVPYNEQFF.

This clonotype has at least ten counts. The chain has TRBV4-3 and TRBJ2-1; the match to TRBD2 covers 8 bases. In germline, CDR1 is LGHNA, CDR2 YSLEER. The CDR3 has 16 residues. V lost 4 bases, J lost 9 bases, and 14 bases stayed unmatched. This CDR3 reads CASSLQVPGGHSEQFF. The CDR3 DNA reads TGCGCCAGCAGCCTTCAGGTTCCGGGGGGGCATTCTGAGCAGTTCTTC.

There are many counts of this clonotype. The chain employs TRBV7-9 and TRBJ2-5; the match to TRBD1 covers 7 bases. CDR1 is SEHNR and CDR2 is FQNEAQ in the germline V gene (reference sequence). The CDR3 length is 14 residues. The V and J ends lost 6 bases and 2 bases, in that order; junction bases with no gene match: 6. The CDR3 region has the DNA TGTGCCAGCAGACACGACAGGGTTCAAGAGACCCAGTACTTC. Translating gives CASRHDRVQETQYF.

Ten or more counts support this clonotype. Given a much more abundant clone one base away, this may be a read error. DNA of the CDR3: TGTGCCAGCAGCCACCCAGATACGCAGTATTTT. Its protein product is CASSHPDTQYF. The chain combines TRBV12-3 or TRBV12-4 with TRBJ2-3, with no clear D. V gave up 6 bases and J gave up 4 bases, with 5 bases separating them. The CDR3 is made up of 11 amino acids.

The table lists this clonotype with many counts. The chain uses TRBV29-1 and TRBJ2-2, with 9 positions matching TRBD1. Germline V gene data show CDR1 as SQVTM and CDR2 as ANQGSEA. CDR3 length equals 14 residues. V was clipped by 4 bases and J by 6 bases; unmatched bases: 6. CDR3 DNA sequence: TGCAGCGTTGGGGACAGGGTGATGCCCGGGGAGCTGTTTTTT. Translation gives CSVGDRVMPGELFF.

The chain links TRBV2 to TRBJ1-5; D remains unclear. CDR1 is SNHLY and CDR2 is FYNNEI in the germline V gene. The CDR3 contains 14 residues. V was pared by 2 bases and J by 11 bases, with 16 bases between. The CDR3 sequence: CASSEIGTQSAQHF. The CDR3 bases are TGTGCCAGCAGTGAAATAGGTACTCAATCAGCCCAGCATTTT.

This clonotype was found many times. This rearrangement joins TRBV4-3 to TRBJ2-3; D is unresolved. V lost 1 base, J lost 4 bases, and 12 bases lay in between. This CDR3 region has 15 residues. Germline values: CDR1 LGHNA, CDR2 YSLEER. CDR3 in amino acids: CASSQGWGNPDTQYF. The CDR3 bases are TGCGCCAGCAGCCAAGGCTGGGGTAACCCAGATACGCAGTATTTT.

This clonotype was seen more than once but under ten times. The J gene is TRBJ1-5, the V gene TRBV7-9; unclear D gene. CDR3 length: 13 amino acids. V lost 1 base and J 4 bases, leaving 5 bases between the germline ends. Germline V gene lookup returns CDR1 SEHNR and CDR2 FQNEAQ (reference sequence). The CDR3 reads CASSLEANQPQHF. The DNA for the CDR3 is TGTGCCAGCAGCTTAGAAGCGAATCAGCCCCAGCATTTT.

This clonotype was found many times. The chain uses TRBV12-3 or TRBV12-4 and TRBJ2-5; D perhaps matches TRBD2 (5 bases). Trimming shortened V by 4 bases and J by 4 bases, and 13 bases separated the two germline ends. This CDR3 is 14 amino acids long. CDR3 DNA sequence: TGTGCCAGCAGTTCTCGTACCGGGGTAGAGACCCAGTACTTC. Residues: CASSSRTGVETQYF.

This clonotype was seen repeatedly, ten times or more. The rearrangement uses TRBV21-1 and TRBJ2-2. TRBV21-1 is marked as a pseudogene. This CDR3 spans 17 amino acids. The CDR3 region is CASSNDEFHVNTGELFF. In DNA, the CDR3 is TGTGCCAGCAGCAATGACGAGTTTCATGTTAACACCGGGGAGCTGTTTTTT.

The table lists this clonotype with many counts. The chain links TRBV4-2 to TRBJ2-7; D may correspond to TRBD1 or TRBD2 (6 bases each). V dropped 0 bases and J dropped 4 bases, with 10 bases sitting between them. CDR1 and CDR2 (germline): LGHNA, YNFKEQ. There are 14 residues in the CDR3. CDR3 sequence: CASSQDEGGYEQYV. The CDR3 coding sequence is TGTGCCAGCAGCCAAGATGAGGGGGGATACGAGCAGTACGTC.

This clonotype showed up many times. The J gene is TRBJ2-4, the V gene TRBV6-1, with TRBD2 matching over 8 bases. The ends lost 7 bases at V and 16 bases at J; junction bases unmatched: 15. Germline CDR1 and CDR2: MNHNS and SASEGT. The CDR3 loop spans 13 amino acids. The CDR3 coding sequence is TGTGCCAGCATGGGGGGTGTAGCGGGACCGAGTTACTTC. It specifies CASMGGVAGPSYF.

This clonotype turned up a few times. This rearrangement joins TRBV6-5 to TRBJ2-1, with D possibly matching TRBD2 (5 bases). Trimming shortened V by 5 bases and J by 10 bases, and 18 bases separated the two germline ends. Germline V gene lookup returns CDR1 MNHEY and CDR2 SVGAGI. The CDR3 spans 14 residues. CDR3 amino acids: CASSLRDTRREQFF. DNA for the CDR3: TGTGCCAGCAGTCTCCGGGATACCAGAAGGGAGCAGTTCTTC.

In its sample, this clonotype was seen many times. The chain carries TRBV4-3 and TRBJ1-4, with TRBD1 identical over 7 bases. V lost 5 bases and J lost 7; bases outside the gene matches: 13. Germline loops: CDR1 LGHNA, CDR2 YSLEER. The CDR3 runs to 16 residues. The CDR3 region is CASSRSRQGVGEKLFF. The CDR3 DNA reads TGCGCCAGCAGCAGATCTAGACAGGGAGTGGGTGAAAAACTGTTTTTT.

This clonotype was found many times. The genes are TRBV6-2 or TRBV6-3 and TRBJ2-1, with D uncertain. Germline CDR1 is MNHEY and CDR2 is SVGEGT. Trimming left V 4 bases short and J 9 bases short, with 10 bases between. The CDR3 is 12 amino acids. CDR3 loop: CASSWATAEQFF. DNA for the CDR3: TGTGCCAGCAGTTGGGCTACCGCTGAGCAGTTCTTC.

This clonotype occurred many times. The gene calls are TRBV7-9 and TRBJ1-4; possible D gene TRBD1, 6 bases. Germline loops: CDR1 SEHNR, CDR2 FQNEAQ (reference sequence). The CDR3 length is 15 residues. With 8 bases removed from V and 3 bases from J, the gap between germline ends came to 16 bases. CDR3 DNA: TGTGCCAGCCACGTAGGGGGTACAGCTAATGAAAAACTGTTTTTT. It encodes CASHVGGTANEKLFF.

This clonotype has a count of ten or more. The CDR3 loop is CSAREGGGTGGRQPQHF. CDR3 sequence (DNA): TGCAGTGCTAGAGAGGGTGGTGGGACAGGGGGCCGCCAGCCCCAGCATTTT. The chain has TRBV20-1 and TRBJ1-5; 12 bases line up with TRBD1. Germline V gene sequence: CDR1 DFQATT, CDR2 SNEGSKA (reference sequence). Trimming cost V 0 bases and J 7 bases; bases outside gene matches: 10. This CDR3 region has 17 residues.